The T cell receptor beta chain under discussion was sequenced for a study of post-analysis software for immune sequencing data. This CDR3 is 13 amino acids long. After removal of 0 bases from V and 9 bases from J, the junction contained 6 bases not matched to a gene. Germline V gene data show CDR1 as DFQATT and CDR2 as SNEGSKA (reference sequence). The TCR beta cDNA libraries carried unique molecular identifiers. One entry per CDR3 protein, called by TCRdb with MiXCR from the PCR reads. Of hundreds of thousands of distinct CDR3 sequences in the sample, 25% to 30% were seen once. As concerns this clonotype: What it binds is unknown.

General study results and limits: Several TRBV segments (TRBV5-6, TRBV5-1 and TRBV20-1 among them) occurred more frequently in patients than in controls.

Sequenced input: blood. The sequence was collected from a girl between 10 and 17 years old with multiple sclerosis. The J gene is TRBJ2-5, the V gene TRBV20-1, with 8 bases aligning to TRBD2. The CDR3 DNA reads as TGCAGTGCTAGAGATTCGGGGGGGAAGGCCCAGTACTTC. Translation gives CSARDSGGKAQYF.